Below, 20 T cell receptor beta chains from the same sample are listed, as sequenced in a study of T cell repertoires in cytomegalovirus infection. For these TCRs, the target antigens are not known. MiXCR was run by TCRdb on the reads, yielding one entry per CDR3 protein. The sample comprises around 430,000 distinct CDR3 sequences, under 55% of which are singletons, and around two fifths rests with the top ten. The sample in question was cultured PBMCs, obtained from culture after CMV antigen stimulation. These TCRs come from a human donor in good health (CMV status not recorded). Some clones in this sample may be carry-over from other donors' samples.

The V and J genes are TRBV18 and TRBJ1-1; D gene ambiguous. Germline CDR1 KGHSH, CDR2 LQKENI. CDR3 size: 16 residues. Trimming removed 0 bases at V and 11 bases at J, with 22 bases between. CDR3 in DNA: TGTGCCAGCTCACCACCGTTGTTAAATGCCGTCAATAGGGCTTTCTTT. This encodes CASSPPLLNAVNRAFF.

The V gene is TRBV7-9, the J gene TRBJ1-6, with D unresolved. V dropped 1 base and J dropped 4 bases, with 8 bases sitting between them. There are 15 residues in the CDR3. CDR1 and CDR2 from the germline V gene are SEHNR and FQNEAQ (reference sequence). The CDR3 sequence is CASSLGEPYNSPLHF. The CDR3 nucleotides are TGTGCCAGCAGCTTAGGTGAACCGTATAATTCACCCCTCCACTTT.

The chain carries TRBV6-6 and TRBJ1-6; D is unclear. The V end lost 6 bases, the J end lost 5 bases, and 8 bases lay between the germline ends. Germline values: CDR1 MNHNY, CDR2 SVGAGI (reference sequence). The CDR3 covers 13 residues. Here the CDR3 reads CASRGGNNSPLHF. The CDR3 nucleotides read TGTGCCAGCAGGGGAGGGAATAATTCACCCCTCCACTTT.

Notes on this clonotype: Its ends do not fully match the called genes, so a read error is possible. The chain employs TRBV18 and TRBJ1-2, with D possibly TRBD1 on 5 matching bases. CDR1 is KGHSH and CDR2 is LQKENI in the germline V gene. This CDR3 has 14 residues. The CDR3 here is CASSPGAGNYGYTF. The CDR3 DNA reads TGTGCCAGCTCACCTGGGGCAGGGAACTATGGCTATACCTTC.

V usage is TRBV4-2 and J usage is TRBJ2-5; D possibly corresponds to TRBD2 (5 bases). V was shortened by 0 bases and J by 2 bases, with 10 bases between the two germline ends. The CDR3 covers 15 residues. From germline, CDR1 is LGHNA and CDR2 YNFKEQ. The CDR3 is CASSQDPSGQETQYF. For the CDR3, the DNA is TGTGCCAGCAGCCAAGATCCCAGCGGACAAGAGACCCAGTACTTC.

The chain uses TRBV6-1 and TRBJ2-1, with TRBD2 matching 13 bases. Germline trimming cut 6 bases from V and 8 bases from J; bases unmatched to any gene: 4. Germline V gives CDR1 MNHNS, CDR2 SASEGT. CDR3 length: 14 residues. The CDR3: CASRGLAGVDEQFF. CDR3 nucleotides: TGTGCCAGCAGAGGACTAGCGGGAGTAGATGAGCAGTTCTTC.

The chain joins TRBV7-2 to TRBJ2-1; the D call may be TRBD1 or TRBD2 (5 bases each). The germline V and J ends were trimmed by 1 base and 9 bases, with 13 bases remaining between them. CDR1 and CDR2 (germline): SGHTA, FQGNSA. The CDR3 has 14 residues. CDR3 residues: CASSLVGPLSEQFF. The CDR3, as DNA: TGTGCCAGCAGCTTAGTGGGACCCCTGAGTGAGCAGTTCTTC.

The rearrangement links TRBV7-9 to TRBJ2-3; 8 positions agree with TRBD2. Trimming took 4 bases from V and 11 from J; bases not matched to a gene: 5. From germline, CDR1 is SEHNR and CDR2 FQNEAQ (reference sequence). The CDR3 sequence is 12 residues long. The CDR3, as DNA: TGTGCCAGCAGCTCGGGGGGGCTCGTGCAGTATTTT. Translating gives CASSSGGLVQYF.

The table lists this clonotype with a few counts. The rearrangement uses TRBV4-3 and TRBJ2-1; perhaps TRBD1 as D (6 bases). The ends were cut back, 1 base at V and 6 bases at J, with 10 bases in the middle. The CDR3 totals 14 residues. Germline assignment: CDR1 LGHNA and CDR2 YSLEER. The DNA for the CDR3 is TGCGCCAGCAGCCAAGGCCCAGGGGCCAATGAGCAGTTCTTC. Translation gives CASSQGPGANEQFF.

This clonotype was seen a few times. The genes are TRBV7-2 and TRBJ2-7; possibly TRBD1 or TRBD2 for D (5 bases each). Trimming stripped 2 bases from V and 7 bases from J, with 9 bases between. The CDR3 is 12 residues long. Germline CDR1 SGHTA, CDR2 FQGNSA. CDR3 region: CASSLWGLEQYF. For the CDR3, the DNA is TGTGCCAGCAGCTTATGGGGGTTAGAGCAGTACTTC.

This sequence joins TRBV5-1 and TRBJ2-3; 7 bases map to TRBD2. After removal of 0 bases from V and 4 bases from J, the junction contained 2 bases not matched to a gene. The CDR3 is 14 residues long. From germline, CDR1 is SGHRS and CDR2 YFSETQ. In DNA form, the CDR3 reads TGCGCCAGCAGCTTGGCTAGCGGCTCAGATACGCAGTATTTT. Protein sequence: CASSLASGSDTQYF.

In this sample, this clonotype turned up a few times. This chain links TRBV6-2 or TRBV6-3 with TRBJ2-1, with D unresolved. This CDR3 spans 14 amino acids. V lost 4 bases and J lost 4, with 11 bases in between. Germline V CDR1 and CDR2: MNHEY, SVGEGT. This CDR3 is CASSLIGGYNEQFF. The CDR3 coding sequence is TGTGCCAGCAGTTTGATCGGTGGGTACAATGAGCAGTTCTTC.

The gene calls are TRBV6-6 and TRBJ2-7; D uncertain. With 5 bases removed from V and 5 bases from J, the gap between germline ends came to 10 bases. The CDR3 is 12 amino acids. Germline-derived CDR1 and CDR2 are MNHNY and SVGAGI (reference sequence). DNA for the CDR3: TGTGCCAGCAGTGGGAACAGAGACGAGCAGTACTTC. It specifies CASSGNRDEQYF.

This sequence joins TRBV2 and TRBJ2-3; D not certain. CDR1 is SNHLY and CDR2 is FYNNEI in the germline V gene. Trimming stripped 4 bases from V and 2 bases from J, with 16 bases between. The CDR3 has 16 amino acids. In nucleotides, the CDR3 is TGTGCCAGCAGTGGGCCCCTAGGCGCTTTCACAGATACGCAGTATTTT. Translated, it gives CASSGPLGAFTDTQYF.

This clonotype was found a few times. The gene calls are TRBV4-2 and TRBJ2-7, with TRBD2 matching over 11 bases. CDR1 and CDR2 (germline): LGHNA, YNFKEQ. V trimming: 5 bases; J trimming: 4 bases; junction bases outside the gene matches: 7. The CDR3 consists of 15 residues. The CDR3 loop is CASSARLAGGYEQYF. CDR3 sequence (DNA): TGTGCCAGCAGCGCGCGCTTAGCGGGGGGGTACGAGCAGTACTTC.

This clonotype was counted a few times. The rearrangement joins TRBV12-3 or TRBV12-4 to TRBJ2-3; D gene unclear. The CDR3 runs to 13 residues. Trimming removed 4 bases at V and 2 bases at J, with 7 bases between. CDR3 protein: CASSSWHTDTQYF. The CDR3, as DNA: TGTGCCAGCAGTTCATGGCACACAGATACGCAGTATTTT.

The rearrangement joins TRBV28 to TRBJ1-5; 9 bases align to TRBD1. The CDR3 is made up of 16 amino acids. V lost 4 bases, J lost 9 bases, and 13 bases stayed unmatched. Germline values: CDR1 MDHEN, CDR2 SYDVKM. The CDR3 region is CASSSPGQGWDLPQHF. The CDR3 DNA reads TGTGCCAGCAGTTCGCCGGGACAGGGATGGGATTTGCCCCAGCATTTT.

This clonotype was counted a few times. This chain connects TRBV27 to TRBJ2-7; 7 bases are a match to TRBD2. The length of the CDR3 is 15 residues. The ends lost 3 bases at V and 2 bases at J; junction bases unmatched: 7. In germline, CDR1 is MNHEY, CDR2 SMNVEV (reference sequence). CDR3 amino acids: CASSLMGGRTYEQYF. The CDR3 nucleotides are TGTGCCAGCAGTTTGATGGGGGGGAGAACCTACGAGCAGTACTTC.

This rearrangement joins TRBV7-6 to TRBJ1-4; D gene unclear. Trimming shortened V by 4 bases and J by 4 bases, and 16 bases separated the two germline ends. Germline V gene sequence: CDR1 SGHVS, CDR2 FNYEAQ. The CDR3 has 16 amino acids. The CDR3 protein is CASSSSRRTLNEKLFF. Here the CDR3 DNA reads TGTGCCAGCAGCTCTAGCAGGAGGACGCTTAATGAAAAACTGTTTTTT.

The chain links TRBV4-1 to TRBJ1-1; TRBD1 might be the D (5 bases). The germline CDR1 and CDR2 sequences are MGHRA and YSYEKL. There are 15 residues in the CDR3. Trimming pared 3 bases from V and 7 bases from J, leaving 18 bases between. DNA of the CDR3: TGCGCCAGCAGCCACCCCACCCAGGGTATCCTTGAAGCTTTCTTT. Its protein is CASSHPTQGILEAFF.